This T cell receptor beta chain was profiled in a study of T cells after yellow fever vaccination. Study-level information: SMART-Seq v4 Ultra Low Input served to prepare low-cell-number fractions.

The V gene's germline CDR1 is MNHEY and CDR2 SVGAGI. The germline V and J ends were trimmed by 0 bases and 1 base, with 10 bases remaining between them. The CDR3 consists of 16 residues. TCRdb re-called the 5' RACE reads with MiXCR, one entry per CDR3 protein. The sample lists around 610,000 distinct CDR3 sequences; approximately 12% were seen once. The sequence came from a man younger than 45 who received the YFV17D yellow fever vaccine. The chain has TRBV6-5 and TRBJ2-1; D call uncertain. This specimen consisted of PBMCs, obtained on the day of the yellow fever booster vaccination. CDR3 sequence (DNA): TGTGCCAGCAGTTACTCGAGCTCTGATTCCTACAATGAGCAGTTCTTC. Translation: CASSYSSSDSYNEQFF.